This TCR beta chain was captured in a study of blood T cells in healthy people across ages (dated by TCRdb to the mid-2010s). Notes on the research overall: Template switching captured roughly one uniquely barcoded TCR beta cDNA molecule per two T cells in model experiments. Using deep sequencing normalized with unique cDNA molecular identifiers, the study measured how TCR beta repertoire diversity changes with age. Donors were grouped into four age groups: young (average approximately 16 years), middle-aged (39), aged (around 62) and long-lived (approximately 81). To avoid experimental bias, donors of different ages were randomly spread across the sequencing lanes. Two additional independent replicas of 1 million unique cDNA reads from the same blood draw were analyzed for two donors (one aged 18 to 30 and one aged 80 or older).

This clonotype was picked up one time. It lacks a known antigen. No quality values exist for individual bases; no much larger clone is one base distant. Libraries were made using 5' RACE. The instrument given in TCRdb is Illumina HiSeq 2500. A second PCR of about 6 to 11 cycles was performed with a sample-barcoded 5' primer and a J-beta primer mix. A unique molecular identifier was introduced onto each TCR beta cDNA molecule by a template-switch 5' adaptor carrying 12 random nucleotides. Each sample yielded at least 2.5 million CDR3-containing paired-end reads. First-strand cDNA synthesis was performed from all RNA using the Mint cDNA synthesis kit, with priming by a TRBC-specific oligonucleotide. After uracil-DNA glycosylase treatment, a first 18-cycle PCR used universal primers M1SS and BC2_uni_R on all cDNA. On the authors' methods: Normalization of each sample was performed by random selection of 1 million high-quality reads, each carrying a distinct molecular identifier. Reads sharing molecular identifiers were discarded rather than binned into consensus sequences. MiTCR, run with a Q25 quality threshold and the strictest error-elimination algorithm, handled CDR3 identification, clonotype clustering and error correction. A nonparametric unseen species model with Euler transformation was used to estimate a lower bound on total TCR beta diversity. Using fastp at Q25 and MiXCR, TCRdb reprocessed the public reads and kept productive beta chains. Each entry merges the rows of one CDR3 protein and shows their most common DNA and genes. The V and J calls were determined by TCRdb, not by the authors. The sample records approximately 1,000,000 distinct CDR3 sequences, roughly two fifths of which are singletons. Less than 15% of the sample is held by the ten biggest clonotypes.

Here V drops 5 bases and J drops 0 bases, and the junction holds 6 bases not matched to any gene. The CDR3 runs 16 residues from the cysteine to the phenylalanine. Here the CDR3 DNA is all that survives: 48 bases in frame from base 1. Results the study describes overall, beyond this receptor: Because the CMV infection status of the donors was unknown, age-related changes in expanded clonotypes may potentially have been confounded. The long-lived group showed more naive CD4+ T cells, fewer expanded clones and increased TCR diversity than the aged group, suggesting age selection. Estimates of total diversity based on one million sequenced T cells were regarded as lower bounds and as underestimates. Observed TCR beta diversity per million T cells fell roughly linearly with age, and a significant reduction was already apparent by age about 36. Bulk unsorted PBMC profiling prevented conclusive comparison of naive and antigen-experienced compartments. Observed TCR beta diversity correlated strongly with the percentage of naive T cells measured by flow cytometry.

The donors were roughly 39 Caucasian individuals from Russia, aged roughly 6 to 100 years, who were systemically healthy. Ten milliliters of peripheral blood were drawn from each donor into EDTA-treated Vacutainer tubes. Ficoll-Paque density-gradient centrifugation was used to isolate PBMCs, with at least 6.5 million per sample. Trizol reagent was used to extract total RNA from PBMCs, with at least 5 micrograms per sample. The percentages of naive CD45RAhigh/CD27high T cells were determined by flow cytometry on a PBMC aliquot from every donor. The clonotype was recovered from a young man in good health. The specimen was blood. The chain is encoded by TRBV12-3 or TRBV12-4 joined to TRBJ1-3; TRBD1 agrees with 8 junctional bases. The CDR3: CASSDPGQDSGNTIYF. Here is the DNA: TGTGCCAGCAGTGACCCGGGACAGGACTCTGGAAACACCATATATTTT.